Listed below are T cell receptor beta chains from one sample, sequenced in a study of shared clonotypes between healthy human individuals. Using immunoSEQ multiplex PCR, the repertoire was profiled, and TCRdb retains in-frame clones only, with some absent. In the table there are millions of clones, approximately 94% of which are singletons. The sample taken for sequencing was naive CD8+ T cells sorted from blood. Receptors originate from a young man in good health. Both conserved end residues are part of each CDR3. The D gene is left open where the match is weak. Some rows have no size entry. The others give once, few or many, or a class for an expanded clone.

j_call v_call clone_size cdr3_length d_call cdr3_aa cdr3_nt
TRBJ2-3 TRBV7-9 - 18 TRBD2 CASSLALIGTSGRDTQYF TGTGCCAGCAGCTTAGCCCTCATTGGGACTAGCGGGAGAGATACGCAGTATTTT
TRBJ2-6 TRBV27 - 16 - CASSHLDKAGANVLTF TGTGCCAGCAGCCACTTGGACAAAGCTGGGGCCAACGTCCTGACTTTC
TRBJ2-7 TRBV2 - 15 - CASSEAGQSVYEQYF TGTGCCAGCAGTGAAGCGGGGCAGTCGGTCTACGAGCAGTACTTC
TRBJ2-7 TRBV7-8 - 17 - CASSPTPLLSRTYEQYF TGTGCCAGCAGCCCCACCCCCTTGCTTAGCAGGACCTACGAGCAGTACTTC
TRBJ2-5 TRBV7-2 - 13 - CASSPQYQETQYF TGTGCCAGCAGCCCTCAGTACCAAGAGACCCAGTACTTC
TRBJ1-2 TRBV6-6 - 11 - CASSYSWDYTF TGTGCCAGCAGTTACTCTTGGGACTACACCTTC
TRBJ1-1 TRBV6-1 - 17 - CASSEWKDGGEDTEAFF TGTGCCAGCAGTGAATGGAAGGACGGAGGGGAGGACACTGAAGCTTTCTTT
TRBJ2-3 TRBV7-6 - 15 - CASSLGHLSRDTQYF TGTGCCAGCAGCCTAGGACATCTTAGTAGGGATACGCAGTATTTT
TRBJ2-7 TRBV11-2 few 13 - CASSLRRTYEQYF TGTGCCAGCAGCTTGAGGAGGACCTACGAGCAGTACTTC
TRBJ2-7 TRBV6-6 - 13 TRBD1 CASWDRGPDEQYF TGTGCCAGCTGGGACAGGGGGCCAGACGAGCAGTACTTC
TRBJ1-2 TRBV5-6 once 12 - CASSSGPTGYTF TGTGCCAGCAGCTCCGGTCCCACTGGCTACACCTTC
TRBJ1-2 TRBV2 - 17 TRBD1 CASSPGTAIISVYGYTF TGTGCCAGCAGTCCCGGGACAGCAATTATTTCCGTCTATGGCTACACCTTC
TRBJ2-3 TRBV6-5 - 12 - CASGLNTDTQYF TGTGCCAGCGGACTGAACACAGATACGCAGTATTTT
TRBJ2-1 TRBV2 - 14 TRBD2 CASSGLAGYGEQFF TGTGCCAGCAGTGGACTAGCGGGATACGGTGAGCAGTTCTTC
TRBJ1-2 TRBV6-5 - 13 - CASSYSGGDGYTF TGTGCCAGCAGTTACTCCGGAGGGGACGGCTACACCTTC
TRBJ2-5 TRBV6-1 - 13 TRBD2 CASTISGEETQYF TGTGCCAGCACCATTAGCGGGGAAGAGACCCAGTACTTC
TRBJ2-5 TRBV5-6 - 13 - CASSAAQQETQYF TGTGCCAGCAGCGCCGCGCAGCAAGAGACCCAGTACTTC
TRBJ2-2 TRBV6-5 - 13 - CASTLQSTGELFF TGTGCCAGCACGCTTCAAAGCACCGGGGAGCTGTTTTTT